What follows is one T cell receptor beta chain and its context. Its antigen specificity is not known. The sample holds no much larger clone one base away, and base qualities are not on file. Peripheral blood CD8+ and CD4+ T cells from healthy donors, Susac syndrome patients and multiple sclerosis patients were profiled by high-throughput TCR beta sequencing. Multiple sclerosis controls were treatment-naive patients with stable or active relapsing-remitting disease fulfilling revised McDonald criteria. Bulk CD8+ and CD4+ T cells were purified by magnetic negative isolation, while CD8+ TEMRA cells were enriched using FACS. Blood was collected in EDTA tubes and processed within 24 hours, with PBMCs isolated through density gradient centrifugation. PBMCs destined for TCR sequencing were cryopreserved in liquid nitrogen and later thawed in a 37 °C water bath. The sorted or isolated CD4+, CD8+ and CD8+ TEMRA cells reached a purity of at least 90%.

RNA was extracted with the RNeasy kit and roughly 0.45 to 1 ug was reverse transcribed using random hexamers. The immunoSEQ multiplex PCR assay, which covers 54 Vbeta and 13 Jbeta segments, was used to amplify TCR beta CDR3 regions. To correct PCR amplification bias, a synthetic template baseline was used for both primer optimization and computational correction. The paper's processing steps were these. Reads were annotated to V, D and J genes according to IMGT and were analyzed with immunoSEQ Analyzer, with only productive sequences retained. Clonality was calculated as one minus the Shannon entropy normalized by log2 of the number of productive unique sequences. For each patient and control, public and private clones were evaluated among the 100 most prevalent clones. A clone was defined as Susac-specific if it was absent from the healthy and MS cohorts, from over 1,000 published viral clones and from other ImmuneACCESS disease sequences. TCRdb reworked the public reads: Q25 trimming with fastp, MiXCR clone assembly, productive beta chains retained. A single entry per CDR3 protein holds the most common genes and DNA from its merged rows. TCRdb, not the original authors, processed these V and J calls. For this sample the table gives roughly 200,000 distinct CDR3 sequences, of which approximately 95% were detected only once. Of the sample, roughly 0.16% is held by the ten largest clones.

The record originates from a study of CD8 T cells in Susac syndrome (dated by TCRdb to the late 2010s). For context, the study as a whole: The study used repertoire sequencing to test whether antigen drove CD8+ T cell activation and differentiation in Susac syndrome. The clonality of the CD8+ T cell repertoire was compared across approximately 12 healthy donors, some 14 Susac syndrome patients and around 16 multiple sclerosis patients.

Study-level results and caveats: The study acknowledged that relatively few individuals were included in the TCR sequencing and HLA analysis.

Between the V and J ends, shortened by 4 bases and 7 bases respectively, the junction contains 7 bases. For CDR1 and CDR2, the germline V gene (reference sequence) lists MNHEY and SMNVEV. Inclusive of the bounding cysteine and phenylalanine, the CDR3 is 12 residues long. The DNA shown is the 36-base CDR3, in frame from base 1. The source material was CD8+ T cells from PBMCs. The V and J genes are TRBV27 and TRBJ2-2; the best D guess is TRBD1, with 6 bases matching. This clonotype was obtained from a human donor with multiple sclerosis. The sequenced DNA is TGTGCCAGCAGTTCGACAGGCGGGGAGCTGTTTTTT. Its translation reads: CASSSTGGELFF.